The sequence of this T cell receptor beta chain was determined in a study of CD8 T cells in Susac syndrome. Random hexamers were used to reverse transcribe an amount of 0.5 to 1 ug RNA. immunoSEQ multiplex PCR amplified TCR beta CDR3 across 54 Vbeta, 13 Jbeta. TCRdb ran MiXCR on the immunoSEQ multiplex PCR reads and lists one entry per CDR3 protein. The profile shows 110,000 or so distinct CDR3 sequences, about nine tenths of them singletons. With 5 bases removed from V and 3 bases from J, the gap between germline ends came to 19 bases. This CDR3 spans 15 amino acids. Germline V gene data show CDR1 as DFQATT and CDR2 as SNEGSKA (reference sequence). Controls were age- and sex-matched healthy donors.

The sequenced material came from CD4+ T cells from PBMCs. The chain links TRBV20-1 to TRBJ2-5, with D perhaps matching TRBD1 or TRBD2 (5 bases each). The sequence was collected from a human donor in good health. CDR3 amino acids: CSARPWGTAEETQYF. The CDR3 nucleotides are TGCAGTGCTCGCCCCTGGGGGACGGCGGAAGAGACCCAGTACTTC.